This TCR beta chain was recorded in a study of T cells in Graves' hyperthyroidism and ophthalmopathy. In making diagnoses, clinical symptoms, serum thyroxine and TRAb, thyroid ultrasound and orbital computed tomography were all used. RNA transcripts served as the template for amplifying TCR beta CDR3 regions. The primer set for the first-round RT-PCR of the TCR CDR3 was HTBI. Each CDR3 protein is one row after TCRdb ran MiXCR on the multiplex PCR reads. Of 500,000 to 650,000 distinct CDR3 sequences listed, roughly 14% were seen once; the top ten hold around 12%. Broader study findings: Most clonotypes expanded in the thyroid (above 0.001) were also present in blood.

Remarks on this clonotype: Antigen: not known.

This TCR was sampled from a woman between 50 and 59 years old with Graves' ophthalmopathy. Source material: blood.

The CDR3 DNA reads TGCAGTGCTAACCCCGGACAGGGGGCCCTCTATGGCTACACCTTC. Protein product: CSANPGQGALYGYTF. V and J are TRBV20-1 and TRBJ1-2, with TRBD1 matching over 11 bases. Germline lookup yields CDR1 DFQATT and CDR2 SNEGSKA (reference sequence). The CDR3 runs 15 residues. Trimming cost V 4 bases and J 4 bases; bases outside gene matches: 8.